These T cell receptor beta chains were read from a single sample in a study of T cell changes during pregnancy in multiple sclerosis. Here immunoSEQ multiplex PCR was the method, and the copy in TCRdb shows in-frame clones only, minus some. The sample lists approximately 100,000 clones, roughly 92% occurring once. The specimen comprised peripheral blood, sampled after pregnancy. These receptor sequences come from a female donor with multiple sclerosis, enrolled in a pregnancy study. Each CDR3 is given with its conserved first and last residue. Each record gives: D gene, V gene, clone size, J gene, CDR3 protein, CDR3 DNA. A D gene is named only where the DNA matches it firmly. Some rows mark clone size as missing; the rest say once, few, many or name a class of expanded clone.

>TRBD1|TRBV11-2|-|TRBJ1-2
CASSHYRDRGGYGYTF
TGTGCCAGCAGCCATTACCGGGACAGGGGAGGGTATGGCTACACCTTC
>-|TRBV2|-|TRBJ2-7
CASSEGGYEQYF
TGTGCCAGCAGTGAAGGAGGGTACGAGCAGTACTTC
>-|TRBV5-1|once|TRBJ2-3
CASSLAVQGGSDTQYF
TGCGCCAGCAGCTTGGCCGTACAGGGAGGGTCAGATACGCAGTATTTT
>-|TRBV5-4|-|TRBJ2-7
CASSLEAGASYEQYF
TGTGCCAGCAGCTTGGAAGCAGGGGCCTCCTACGAGCAGTACTTC
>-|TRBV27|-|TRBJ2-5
CASSSGVGTQYF
TGTGCCAGCAGTTCCGGGGTGGGGACCCAGTACTTC
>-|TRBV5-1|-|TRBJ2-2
CASSSRDFGELFF
TGCGCCAGCAGCTCCAGGGACTTCGGGGAGCTGTTTTTT
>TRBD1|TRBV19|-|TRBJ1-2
CASSMGQANYGYTF
TGTGCCAGTAGTATGGGACAGGCTAACTATGGCTACACCTTC
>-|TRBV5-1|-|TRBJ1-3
CASSLETLSSGNTIYF
TGCGCCAGCAGCTTGGAGACACTGAGCTCTGGAAACACCATATATTTT
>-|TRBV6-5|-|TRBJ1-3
CASSFGAHSSGNTIYF
TGTGCCAGCAGTTTTGGGGCCCACTCCTCTGGAAACACCATATATTTT
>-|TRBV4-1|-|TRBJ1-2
CASSQNSEGLNYGYTF
TGCGCCAGCAGCCAAAACTCGGAGGGTTTAAACTATGGCTACACCTTC
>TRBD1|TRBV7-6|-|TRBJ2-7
CASSPRDRYHEQYF
TGTGCCAGCAGCCCCCGGGACAGGTACCACGAGCAGTACTTC
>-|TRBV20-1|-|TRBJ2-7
CSASHSYEQYF
TGCAGTGCTTCACACTCCTACGAGCAGTACTTC
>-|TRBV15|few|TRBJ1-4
CATSRVLTGREKLFF
TGTGCCACCAGCAGAGTGTTAACCGGGAGAGAAAAACTGTTTTTT
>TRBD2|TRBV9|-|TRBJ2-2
CASSVVAGGRGSGELFF
TGTGCCAGCAGCGTAGTGGCGGGGGGGCGAGGGTCCGGGGAGCTGTTTTTT
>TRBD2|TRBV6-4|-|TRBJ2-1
CASSLAIGGASYNEQFF
TGTGCCAGCAGTCTGGCAATCGGGGGGGCCTCCTACAATGAGCAGTTCTTC
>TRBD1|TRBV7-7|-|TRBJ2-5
CASSPERTGQETQYF
TGTGCTAGCAGCCCGGAAAGGACAGGTCAAGAGACCCAGTACTTC
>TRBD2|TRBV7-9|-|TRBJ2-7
CASSQFSGGDEQYF
TGTGCCAGCAGCCAGTTTAGCGGGGGGGACGAGCAGTACTTC
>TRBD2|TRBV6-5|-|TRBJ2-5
CASSSRTSGAQETQYF
TGTGCCAGCAGTTCCAGGACTAGCGGGGCGCAAGAGACCCAGTACTTC
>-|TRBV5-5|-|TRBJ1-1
CASSVQTGNTEAFF
TGTGCCAGCAGCGTCCAGACAGGGAACACTGAAGCTTTCTTT
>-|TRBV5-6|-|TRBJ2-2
CASSLLRFNTGELFF
TGTGCCAGCAGCTTGTTACGGTTTAACACCGGGGAGCTGTTTTTT
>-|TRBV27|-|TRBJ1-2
CASSSPGFYGYTF
TGTGCCAGCAGCTCCCCAGGGTTCTATGGCTACACCTTC
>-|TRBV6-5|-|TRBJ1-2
CASSYSGTFGYTF
TGTGCCAGCAGTTACTCGGGGACATTCGGCTACACCTTC
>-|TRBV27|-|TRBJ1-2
CASRGSGRDNYGYTF
TGTGCCAGCCGGGGGAGCGGGCGTGATAACTATGGCTACACCTTC
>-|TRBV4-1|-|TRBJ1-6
CASSQARGSYNSPLHF
TGCGCCAGCAGCCAGGCCAGGGGATCCTATAATTCACCCCTCCACTTT
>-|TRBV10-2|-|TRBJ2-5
CASSETSLIKTQYF
TGCGCCAGCAGTGAAACTAGCTTAATCAAGACCCAGTACTTC
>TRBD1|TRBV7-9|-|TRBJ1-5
CASSQGQGQPQHF
TGTGCCAGCAGCCAGGGACAGGGCCAGCCCCAGCATTTT
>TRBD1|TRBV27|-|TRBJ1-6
CASSETTGVYSPLHF
TGTGCCAGCAGTGAGACGACAGGGGTTTATTCACCCCTCCACTTT
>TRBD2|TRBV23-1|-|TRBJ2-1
CASSQSNHFALAGSGEQFF
TGCGCCAGCAGTCAATCGAATCATTTTGCGCTAGCGGGGTCGGGTGAGCAGTTCTTC
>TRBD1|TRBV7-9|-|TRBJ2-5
CASSSWDRRKETQYF
TGTGCCAGCAGCTCCTGGGACAGGCGGAAAGAGACCCAGTACTTC
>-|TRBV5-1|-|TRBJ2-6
CASSWEPGSGANVLTF
TGCGCCAGCAGCTGGGAGCCAGGCTCTGGGGCCAACGTCCTGACTTTC
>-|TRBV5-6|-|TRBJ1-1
CASSLVRVRMNTEAFF
TGTGCCAGCAGCTTGGTCCGGGTTAGGATGAACACTGAAGCTTTCTTT
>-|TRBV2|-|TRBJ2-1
CARSGGNEQFF
TGTGCCAGAAGTGGAGGCAATGAGCAGTTCTTC
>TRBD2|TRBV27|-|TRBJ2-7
CASTHGGGNEQYF
TGTGCCAGCACCCACGGCGGGGGGAACGAGCAGTACTTC
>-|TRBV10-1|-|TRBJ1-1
CASGRSEAFF
TGCGCCAGCGGCCGAAGTGAAGCTTTCTTT
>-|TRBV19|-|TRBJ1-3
CASSMGAGSKDTIYF
TGTGCCAGTAGTATGGGAGCCGGCTCAAAGGACACCATATATTTT
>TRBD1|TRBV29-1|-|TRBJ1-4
CSVRRKEGQEPGKLFF
TGCAGCGTTCGGCGAAAAGAGGGACAGGAGCCCGGAAAACTGTTTTTT
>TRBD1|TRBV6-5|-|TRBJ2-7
CATRQGSGEQYF
TGTGCCACCAGACAGGGAAGTGGCGAGCAGTACTTC
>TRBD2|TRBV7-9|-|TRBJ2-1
CASSLGGAGGNNEQFF
TGTGCCAGCAGCTTAGGAGGGGCGGGGGGAAACAATGAGCAGTTCTTC
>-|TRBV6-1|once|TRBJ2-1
CASRYSTYLYNEQFF
TGTGCCAGCAGATACAGTACTTACCTATACAATGAGCAGTTCTTC
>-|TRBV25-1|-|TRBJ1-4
CASGRENEKLFF
TGTGCCAGCGGGAGAGAAAATGAAAAACTGTTTTTT
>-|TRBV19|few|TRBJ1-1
CASTAWGGDPEAFF
TGTGCCAGTACCGCGTGGGGAGGCGACCCTGAAGCTTTCTTT
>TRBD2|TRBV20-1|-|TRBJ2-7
CSSGASYEQYF
TGCAGCAGCGGGGCGTCCTACGAGCAGTACTTC
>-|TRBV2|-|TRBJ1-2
CASSDPSRWGYTF
TGTGCCAGCAGTGATCCGTCCCGGTGGGGCTACACCTTC